This T cell receptor (beta chain) was sequenced in a study of T cell repertoires in cytomegalovirus infection. Study at large: Use of recently identified HLA-C-restricted and well-studied HLA-B-restricted CMV epitopes was part of the study. Evidence of both CMV infection and a matching HLA type came from public TCR beta signatures.

To note about this clonotype: What it binds is not known.

The trim removed 3 bases at V and 10 bases at J, leaving 1 base unmatched. The germline CDR1 and CDR2 sequences are SGHTA and FQGTGA. The CDR3 consists of 12 residues. General study findings and limits: HLA-C-restricted CMV-specific TCR beta clonotypes prevailed in the ex vivo response.

Using its own MiXCR run on the reads, TCRdb lists one record per CDR3 protein. The repertoire includes some 38,000 distinct CDR3 sequences, around half of them detected once, and around nine tenths sits in the top ten. The sequence was obtained from a human donor in good health (CMV status not recorded). Some clones in this sample may be carry-over from other donors' samples. The chain combines TRBV7-3 with TRBJ2-1; 9 bases are a match to TRBD1. Specimen: CD8+ T cells from cultured PBMCs, collected from culture after CMV antigen stimulation. In DNA, the CDR3 is TGTGCCAGCAGCTTCGGGACAGGGGAGCAGTTCTTC. Translation gives CASSFGTGEQFF.